This T cell receptor beta chain originates from a study of blood T cell repertoires in COVID-19. Study details: Spain, Italy and the United States supplied samples that represented acute and convalescent COVID-19. From T cells, B-cell-depleted T cells, or PBMCs came the material, which was cDNA or gDNA.

V was pared by 0 bases and J by 0 bases, with 5 bases of the junction left unmatched. The CDR3 loop spans 17 amino acids. Germline loops: CDR1 LNHNV, CDR2 YYDKDF (reference sequence). Seattle-derived patients entered the study during active infection and were followed longitudinally. This clone came up once. Study processing details: By means of reference gene primer amplification, nucleated cell counts were estimated. Measured with immunoSEQ multiplex PCR; TCRdb has only the in-frame clones, and not every one. V, J and clone size were drawn from that table, and D and trimming were deduced from the DNA. The sample has about 160,000 clones, about 88% seen once; the top ten hold less than 6.5%.

Sequenced: peripheral blood. The chain employs TRBV15 and TRBJ2-7; 10 bases align to TRBD2. The TCR sequence derives from a woman between 50 and 59 years old with COVID-19, enrolled during active disease. CDR3 protein: CATSRDQLAGNSYEQYF. Here the CDR3 DNA reads TGTGCCACCAGCAGAGATCAACTAGCGGGGAACTCCTACGAGCAGTACTTC.